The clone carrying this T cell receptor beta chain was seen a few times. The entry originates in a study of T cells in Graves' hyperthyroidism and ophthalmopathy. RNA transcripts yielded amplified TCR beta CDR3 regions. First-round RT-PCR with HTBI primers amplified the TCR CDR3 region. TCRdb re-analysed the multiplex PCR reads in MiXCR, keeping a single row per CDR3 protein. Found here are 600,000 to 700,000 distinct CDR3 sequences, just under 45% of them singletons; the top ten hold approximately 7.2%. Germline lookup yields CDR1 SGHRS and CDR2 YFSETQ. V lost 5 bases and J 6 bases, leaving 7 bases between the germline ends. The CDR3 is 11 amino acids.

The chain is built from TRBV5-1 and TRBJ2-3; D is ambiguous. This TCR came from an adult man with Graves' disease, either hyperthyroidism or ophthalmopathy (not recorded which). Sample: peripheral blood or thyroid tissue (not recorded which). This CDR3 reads CASRWTDTQYF. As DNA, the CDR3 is TGCGCCAGCAGGTGGACCGATACGCAGTATTTT.